This TCR beta chain was identified during a study of T cell repertoires in cytomegalovirus infection. A remark on this clonotype: What it binds is not known.

Study-wide findings and caveats: Public TCR beta family frequency separated CMV-and-HLA carriers, including in an independent cohort.

One entry per CDR3 protein results from TCRdb running MiXCR on the reads. This repertoire shows 200,000 or so distinct CDR3 sequences, about 30% found once; its top ten account for around 29%. The V gene end was trimmed by 0 bases and the J gene end by 4 bases; junction bases not matched to a gene: 9. The CDR3 sequence is 17 residues long. Germline CDR1 is MGHRA and CDR2 is YSYEKL. This sequence originates from a human donor in good health (CMV status not recorded). Some clones in this sample may be carry-over from other donors' samples. The V gene is TRBV4-1, the J gene TRBJ1-5; 7 bases map to TRBD1. Sequencing was done on a sample of PBMCs. CDR3 in amino acids: CASSQERYRGLNQPQHF. The DNA of the CDR3 is TGCGCCAGCAGCCAAGAAAGATACAGGGGATTGAATCAGCCCCAGCATTTT.